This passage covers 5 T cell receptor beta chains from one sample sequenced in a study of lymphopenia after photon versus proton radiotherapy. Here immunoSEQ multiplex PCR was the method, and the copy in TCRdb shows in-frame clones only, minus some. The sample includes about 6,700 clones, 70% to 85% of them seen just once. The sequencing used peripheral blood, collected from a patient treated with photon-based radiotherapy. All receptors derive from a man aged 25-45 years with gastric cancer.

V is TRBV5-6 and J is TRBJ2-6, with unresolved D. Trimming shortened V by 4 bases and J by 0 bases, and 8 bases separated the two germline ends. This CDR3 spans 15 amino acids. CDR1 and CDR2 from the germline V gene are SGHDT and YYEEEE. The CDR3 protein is CASSLPHSGANVLTF. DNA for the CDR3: TGTGCCAGCAGCCTGCCGCACTCTGGGGCCAACGTCCTGACTTTC.

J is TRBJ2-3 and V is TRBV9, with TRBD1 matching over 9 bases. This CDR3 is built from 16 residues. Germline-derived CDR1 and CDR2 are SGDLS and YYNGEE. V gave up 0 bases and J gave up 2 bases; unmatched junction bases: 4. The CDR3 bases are TGTGCCAGCAGCGTAGAAGGGACAGGGTCCACAGATACGCAGTATTTT. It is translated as CASSVEGTGSTDTQYF. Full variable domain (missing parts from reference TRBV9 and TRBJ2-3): DSGVTQTPKHLITATGQRVTLRCSPRSGDLSVYWYQQSLDQGLQFLIQYYNGEERAKGNILERFSAQQFPDLHSELNLSSLELGDSALYFCASSVEGTGSTDTQYFGPGTRLTVL.

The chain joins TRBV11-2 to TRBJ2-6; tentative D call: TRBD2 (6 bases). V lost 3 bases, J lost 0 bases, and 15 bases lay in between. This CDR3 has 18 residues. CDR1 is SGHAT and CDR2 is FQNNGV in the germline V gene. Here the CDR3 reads CASSFPESGDSGANVLTF. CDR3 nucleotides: TGTGCCAGCAGCTTCCCCGAGTCGGGAGACTCTGGGGCCAACGTCCTGACTTTC.

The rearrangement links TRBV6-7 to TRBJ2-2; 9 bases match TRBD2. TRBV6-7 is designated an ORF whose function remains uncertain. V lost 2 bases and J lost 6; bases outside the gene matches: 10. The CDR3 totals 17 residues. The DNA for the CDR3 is TGTGCCAGCAGTTACGGATTGCCGGGACTAGCTCCCGGGGAGCTGTTTTTT. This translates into CASSYGLPGLAPGELFF.

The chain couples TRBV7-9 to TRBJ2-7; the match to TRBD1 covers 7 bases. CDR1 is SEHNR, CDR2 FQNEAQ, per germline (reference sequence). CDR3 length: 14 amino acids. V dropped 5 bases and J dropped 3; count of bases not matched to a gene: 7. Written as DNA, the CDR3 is TGTGCCAGCAGCGCCCGGGACAGTCTCTACGAGCAGTACTTC. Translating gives CASSARDSLYEQYF.